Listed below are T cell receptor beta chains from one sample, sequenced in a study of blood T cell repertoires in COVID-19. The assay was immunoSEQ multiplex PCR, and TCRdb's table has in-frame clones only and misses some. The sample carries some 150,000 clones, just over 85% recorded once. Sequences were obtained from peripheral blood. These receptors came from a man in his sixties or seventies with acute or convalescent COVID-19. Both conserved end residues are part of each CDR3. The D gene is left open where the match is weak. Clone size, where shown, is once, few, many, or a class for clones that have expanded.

CSVERTRSNEQFF	TGCAGCGTTGAGCGGACTAGATCGAATGAGCAGTTCTTC	.	TRBD2	TRBV29-1	TRBJ2-1
CASSRTSGRAGDTDTQYF	TGTGCCAGCAGTCGGACTAGCGGGAGGGCGGGGGACACAGATACGCAGTATTTT	.	TRBD2	TRBV6-2/TRBV6-3	TRBJ2-3
CASSAGTAYSNQPQHF	TGTGCCAGCAGTGCCGGGACAGCTTATAGCAATCAGCCCCAGCATTTT	.	TRBD1	TRBV6-1	TRBJ1-5
CASSKRQGLAGDRSYNEQFF	TGTGCCAGCAGCAAAAGACAGGGACTAGCGGGAGACCGCTCCTACAATGAGCAGTTCTTC	.	TRBD2	TRBV9	TRBJ2-1
CASSSAGTGFTEAFF	TGCGCCAGCAGCTCAGCCGGGACAGGGTTCACTGAAGCTTTCTTT	.	TRBD1	TRBV5-1	TRBJ1-1
CASSFTLNTGELFF	TGTGCCAGCAGCTTTACTCTGAACACCGGGGAGCTGTTTTTT	.	.	TRBV7-2	TRBJ2-2
CASSLDHRSSHTDTQYF	TGTGCCAGCAGCTTAGATCATCGCAGTTCACACACAGATACGCAGTATTTT	.	.	TRBV7-2	TRBJ2-3
CASSQTIASGPMSYNEQFF	TGTGCCAGCAGCCAGACAATAGCTAGCGGACCCATGTCCTACAATGAGCAGTTCTTC	.	TRBD2	TRBV5-5	TRBJ2-1
CASANSGTEQFF	TGTGCCAGCGCGAATAGCGGGACTGAGCAGTTCTTC	.	TRBD2	TRBV6-5	TRBJ2-1
CASKTGTEYTGELFF	TGTGCCAGTAAAACCGGGACAGAGTACACCGGGGAGCTGTTTTTT	.	TRBD1	TRBV19	TRBJ2-2
CASSQSYEQYF	TGTGCCAGCAGCCAATCCTACGAGCAGTACTTC	.	.	TRBV6-5	TRBJ2-7
CASSLGTTYEQYF	TGCGCCAGCAGCTTGGGGACTACCTACGAGCAGTACTTC	.	.	TRBV5-1	TRBJ2-7
CASSPRESGYTF	TGTGCCAGCTCACCACGAGAAAGTGGCTACACCTTC	.	.	TRBV18	TRBJ1-2
CASRAGGNEQYF	TGTGCCAGCAGGGCAGGGGGCAACGAGCAGTACTTC	few	TRBD1	TRBV2	TRBJ2-7
CASKQQQLDEQFF	TGTGCCAGCAAACAGCAGCAATTGGATGAGCAGTTCTTC	.	.	TRBV2	TRBJ2-1
CASGVGGGEAFF	TGTGCCAGCGGGGTGGGAGGAGGTGAAGCTTTCTTT	.	.	TRBV14	TRBJ1-1
CASRSGSSSYGYTF	TGTGCCAGCAGATCCGGTTCGTCGTCCTATGGCTACACCTTC	few	.	TRBV6-5	TRBJ1-2
CASSRGPGQGYEQYF	TGTGCCAGCAGCCGGGGGCCGGGACAGGGGTACGAGCAGTACTTC	.	TRBD1	TRBV4-2	TRBJ2-7
CASSISGTGGIGELFF	TGTGCCAGTAGTATAAGTGGGACAGGGGGAATCGGGGAGCTGTTTTTT	.	TRBD1	TRBV19	TRBJ2-2
CASRWSSTDTQYF	TGTGCCAGCCGGTGGTCTAGCACAGATACGCAGTATTTT	.	.	TRBV19	TRBJ2-3
CASSPRGTGGRETQYF	TGTGCCAGCAGTCCTAGAGGGACAGGGGGCCGGGAGACCCAGTACTTC	.	TRBD1	TRBV27	TRBJ2-5
CASSTWGGHSEAFF	TGTGCCAGCAGTACGTGGGGGGGACATTCTGAAGCTTTCTTT	.	.	TRBV6-5	TRBJ1-1
CASTPRGANEKLFF	TGTGCCAGCACCCCAAGAGGAGCTAATGAAAAACTGTTTTTT	.	.	TRBV6-6	TRBJ1-4
CASSLARSPTNEKLFF	TGTGCCAGCAGCTTAGCGCGTAGTCCGACTAATGAAAAACTGTTTTTT	.	.	TRBV7-2	TRBJ1-4
CASRAGAGVSTGELFF	TGTGCCAGCAGGGCCGGAGCGGGAGTTAGCACCGGGGAGCTGTTTTTT	.	TRBD2	TRBV7-2	TRBJ2-2
CASSETSGLGDTQYF	TGTGCCAGCAGCGAGACTAGCGGCCTCGGAGATACGCAGTATTTT	.	TRBD2	TRBV6-6	TRBJ2-3
CASSLSGTGEYGYTF	TGTGCCAGCAGCTTGAGCGGGACAGGGGAATATGGCTACACCTTC	.	TRBD1	TRBV5-5	TRBJ1-2
CASSFTWDRGEKLFF	TGTGCCAGCAGTTTCACCTGGGACAGGGGAGAAAAACTGTTTTTT	few	TRBD1	TRBV27	TRBJ1-4
CSVVLAGGLDTQYF	TGCAGCGTTGTTCTAGCGGGAGGGCTCGATACGCAGTATTTT	.	TRBD2	TRBV29-1	TRBJ2-3
CASSLLRVVTPLSNYGYTF	TGTGCCAGCAGCTTATTACGCGTAGTTACCCCCCTCTCTAACTATGGCTACACCTTC	few	.	TRBV7-8	TRBJ1-2
CASSLGTGRNTEAFF	TGTGCCAGCAGCTTAGGGACAGGGCGTAATACTGAAGCTTTCTTT	.	TRBD1	TRBV7-8	TRBJ1-1
CASSRDYGYTF	TGTGCCAGCAGCAGGGACTATGGCTACACCTTC	.	.	TRBV27	TRBJ1-2
CASSLGKTGGYNEQFF	TGTGCCAGCAGCTTAGGAAAGACAGGGGGCTACAATGAGCAGTTCTTC	few	TRBD1	TRBV11-2	TRBJ2-1
CASTHAGQGASGELFF	TGTGCCAGTACTCACGCCGGACAGGGGGCAAGCGGGGAGCTGTTTTTT	once	TRBD1	TRBV19	TRBJ2-2
CASSIDRSREAFF	TGTGCCAGTAGTATAGACAGATCCCGAGAAGCTTTCTTT	once	.	TRBV19	TRBJ1-1
CSAPGRTEAFF	TGCAGTGCCCCAGGGAGGACTGAAGCTTTCTTT	.	.	TRBV20-1	TRBJ1-1
CASSPGQGRQETQYF	TGTGCCAGCAGCCCTGGACAGGGGCGACAAGAGACCCAGTACTTC	.	TRBD1	TRBV2	TRBJ2-5
CASSLGQGEHTQYF	TGTGCCAGCAGCCTGGGACAGGGGGAACATACGCAGTATTTT	.	TRBD1	TRBV5-6	TRBJ2-3
CASSEAAQYGYTF	TGTGCCAGCAGTGAAGCGGCCCAGTATGGCTACACCTTC	.	.	TRBV2	TRBJ1-2
CASSQRTSGRGDTQYF	TGTGCCAGCAGCCAACGGACTAGCGGGAGAGGGGATACGCAGTATTTT	.	TRBD2	TRBV7-2	TRBJ2-3
CASSPLAGYEQYF	TGTGCCAGCTCACCTCTTGCGGGCTACGAGCAGTACTTC	.	.	TRBV18	TRBJ2-7
CASRLGQGGSYEQYF	TGTGCCAGCAGGCTCGGACAGGGGGGCTCCTACGAGCAGTACTTC	once	TRBD1	TRBV28	TRBJ2-7
CASSQDIGDEQFF	TGTGCCAGCAGCCAAGATATCGGGGATGAGCAGTTCTTC	.	.	TRBV3-1/TRBV3-2	TRBJ2-1
CASSLETRGDTQYF	TGTGCCAGCAGCTTAGAAACTCGTGGAGATACGCAGTATTTT	.	.	TRBV7-9	TRBJ2-3
CASSQAGGPGDTQYF	TGTGCCAGTAGTCAAGCGGGAGGGCCTGGAGATACGCAGTATTTT	.	TRBD2	TRBV19	TRBJ2-3
CASSATGVEQYF	TGCGCCAGCAGCGCGACAGGGGTAGAGCAGTACTTC	.	TRBD1	TRBV5-1	TRBJ2-7
CASSMQGMSQPQHF	TGTGCCAGTAGTATGCAGGGAATGAGTCAGCCCCAGCATTTT	.	.	TRBV19	TRBJ1-5
CASSQDPTKGYTGELFF	TGCGCCAGCAGCCAAGACCCGACTAAGGGTTACACCGGGGAGCTGTTTTTT	.	.	TRBV4-1	TRBJ2-2
CASSEPTGGTEKLFF	TGTGCCAGCAGTGAACCTACAGGGGGCACTGAAAAACTGTTTTTT	.	TRBD1	TRBV25-1	TRBJ1-4
CASSKWDRNTEAFF	TGTGCCAGTAGTAAGTGGGACAGGAACACTGAAGCTTTCTTT	.	TRBD1	TRBV19	TRBJ1-1